The 8 T cell receptor beta chains below come from one sample, sequenced in a study of blood T cell repertoires in COVID-19. The method was immunoSEQ multiplex PCR; TCRdb's version includes in-frame clones alone and lacks a portion of them. The sample carries around 150,000 clones, 70% to 85% recorded once. Sequencing was carried out using peripheral blood. Source of these receptors: a woman older than 75 with acute or convalescent COVID-19.

The rearrangement joins TRBV19 to TRBJ1-1, with D hard to call. The CDR3 is 17 amino acids. The germline V and J ends were trimmed by 5 bases and 1 base, with 20 bases remaining between them. Germline CDR1 is LNHDA and CDR2 is SQIVND (reference sequence). The CDR3 region has the DNA TGTGCCAGTAGTTCCTATGCCCTAGAGATGGGGAACACTGAAGCTTTCTTT. Its translation is CASSSYALEMGNTEAFF.

The chain recombines TRBV19 with TRBJ1-2; 7 nucleotides agree with TRBD1. Germline CDR1 and CDR2: LNHDA and SQIVND (reference sequence). CDR3 size: 15 residues. Germline trimming cut 2 bases from V and 7 bases from J; bases unmatched to any gene: 10. The CDR3 sequence is CASSIQSQGDRGYTF. The CDR3, as DNA: TGTGCCAGTAGTATACAGAGCCAGGGGGATCGTGGCTACACCTTC. The entire variable domain, with the rest obtained from reference TRBV19 and TRBJ1-2, is as follows: DGGITQSPKYLFRKEGQNVTLSCEQNLNHDAMYWYRQDPGQGLRLIYYSQIVNDFQKGDIAEGYSVSREKKESFPLTVTSAQKNPTAFYLCASSIQSQGDRGYTFGSGTRLTVV.

V is TRBV25-1 and J is TRBJ1-3; weak D call: TRBD1 (6 bases). Trimming left V 0 bases short and J 4 bases short, with 10 bases between. There are 15 residues in the CDR3. Germline assignment: CDR1 MGHDK and CDR2 SYGVNS. The CDR3 sequence is CASSEYQGWGNTIYF. DNA of the CDR3: TGTGCCAGCAGTGAATACCAGGGGTGGGGAAACACCATATATTTT.

The rearrangement uses TRBV7-6 and TRBJ1-5, with D unresolved. The CDR3 has 12 amino acids. The germline V gene encodes CDR1 SGHVS and CDR2 FNYEAQ. The V gene lost 5 bases and the J gene lost 4 bases, with 6 bases spanning the gap. The CDR3 DNA reads as TGTGCCAGCAGCCTGCAGAATCAGCCCCAGCATTTT. Its protein is CASSLQNQPQHF.

This sequence joins TRBV9 and TRBJ1-1; tentatively, D is TRBD1 (5 bases). The V end was cut by 0 bases, the J end by 4 bases, with 16 bases between. Looked up from germline, CDR1 is SGDLS and CDR2 is YYNGEE. The CDR3 sequence is 16 residues long. The CDR3 loop is CASSVATGTPSTEAFF. The CDR3 DNA reads TGTGCCAGCAGCGTAGCAACCGGGACTCCAAGCACTGAAGCTTTCTTT.

The chain carries TRBV5-1 and TRBJ2-7; TRBD1 is a possible D gene (5 bases). The CDR3 spans 14 residues. V lost 0 bases, J lost 0 bases, and 7 bases lay in between. Germline CDR1 and CDR2: SGHRS and YFSETQ. CDR3 in DNA: TGCGCCAGCAGCTTGGGACAGTTCTCCTACGAGCAGTACTTC. Amino acid sequence: CASSLGQFSYEQYF.

The table lists this clone with a count of one. CDR3 sequence: CASSVGGPTVGYTF. The CDR3 DNA follows: TGTGCCAGCAGCGTAGGCGGCCCAACGGTGGGCTACACCTTC. The rearrangement joins TRBV9 to TRBJ1-2; D remains unclear. This CDR3 region has 14 residues. Germline V gene lookup returns CDR1 SGDLS and CDR2 YYNGEE. V gave up 0 bases and J gave up 8 bases, with 14 bases separating them.

The chain joins TRBV18 to TRBJ2-3; D is uncertain. V lost 5 bases and J 2 bases, leaving 5 bases between the germline ends. The CDR3 extends over 12 amino acids. Germline assignment: CDR1 KGHSH and CDR2 LQKENI. The CDR3 protein is CASSFYTDTQYF. CDR3 sequence (DNA): TGTGCCAGCTCATTCTACACAGATACGCAGTATTTT.